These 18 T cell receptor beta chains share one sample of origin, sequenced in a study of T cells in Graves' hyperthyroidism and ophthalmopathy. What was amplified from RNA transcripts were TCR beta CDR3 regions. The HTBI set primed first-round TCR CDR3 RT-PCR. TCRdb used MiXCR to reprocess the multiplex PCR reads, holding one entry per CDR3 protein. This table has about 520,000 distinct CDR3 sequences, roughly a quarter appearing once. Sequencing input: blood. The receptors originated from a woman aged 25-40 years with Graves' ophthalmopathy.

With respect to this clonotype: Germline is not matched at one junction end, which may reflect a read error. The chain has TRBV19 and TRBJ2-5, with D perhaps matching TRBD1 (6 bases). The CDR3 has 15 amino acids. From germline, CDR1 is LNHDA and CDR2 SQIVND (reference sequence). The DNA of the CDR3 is TGTGCCAGTAGTCTATTAGGGGGAGTTCAAGAGACCAAGTACTTC. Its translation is CASSLLGGVQETKYF. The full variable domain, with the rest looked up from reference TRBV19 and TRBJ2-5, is DGGITQSPKYLFRKEGQNVTLSCEQNLNHDAMYWYRQDPGQGLRLIYYSQIVNDFQKGDIAEGYSVSREKKESFPLTVTSAQKNPTAFYLCASSLLGGVQETKYFGPGTRLLVL.

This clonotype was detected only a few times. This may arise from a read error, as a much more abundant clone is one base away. The CDR3 protein is CASSHENHPQHF. CDR3 bases: TGTGCCAGTAGTCATGAGAATCATCCCCAGCATTTT. The gene calls are TRBV19 and TRBJ1-5; D is uncertain. Germline loops: CDR1 LNHDA, CDR2 SQIVND (reference sequence). This CDR3 has 12 amino acids.

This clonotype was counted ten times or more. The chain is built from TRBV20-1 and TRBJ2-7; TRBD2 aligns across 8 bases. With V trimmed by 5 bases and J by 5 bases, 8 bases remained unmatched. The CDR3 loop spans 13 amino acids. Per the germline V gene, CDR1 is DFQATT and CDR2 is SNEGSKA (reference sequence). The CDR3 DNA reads TGCAGTGCTGCGACTAGCGAGCGCCACGAGCAGTACTTC. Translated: CSAATSERHEQYF.

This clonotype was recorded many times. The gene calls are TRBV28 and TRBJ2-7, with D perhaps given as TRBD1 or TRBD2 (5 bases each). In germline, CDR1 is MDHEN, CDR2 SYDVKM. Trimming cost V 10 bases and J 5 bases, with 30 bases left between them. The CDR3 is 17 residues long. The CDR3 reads CATDSDRDAIPRHEQYF. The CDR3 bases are TGTGCCACCGACTCTGACCGGGACGCCATTCCTCGCCACGAGCAGTACTTC.

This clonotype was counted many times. The CDR3 loop reads CASSLVPRDYQPQHF. DNA for the CDR3: TGTGCCAGCAGCTTAGTCCCCAGGGATTATCAGCCCCAGCATTTT. The chain couples TRBV7-8 to TRBJ1-5; tentatively, D is TRBD1 (5 bases). V lost 1 base and J lost 5, with 12 bases in between. Germline CDR1 and CDR2: SGHVS and FQNEAQ. CDR3 length: 15 amino acids.

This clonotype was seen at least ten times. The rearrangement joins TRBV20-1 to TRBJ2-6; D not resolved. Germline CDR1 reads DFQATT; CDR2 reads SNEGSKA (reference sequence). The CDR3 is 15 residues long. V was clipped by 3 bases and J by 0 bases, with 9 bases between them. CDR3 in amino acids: CSASLGNSGANVLTF. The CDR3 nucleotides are TGCAGTGCTAGCTTGGGGAACTCTGGGGCCAACGTCCTGACTTTC.

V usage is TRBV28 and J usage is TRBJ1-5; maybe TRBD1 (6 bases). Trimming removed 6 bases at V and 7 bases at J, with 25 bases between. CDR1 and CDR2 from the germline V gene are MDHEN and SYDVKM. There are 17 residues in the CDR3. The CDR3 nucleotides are TGTGCCAGCAGCCAGTTCCTAACGGCAGGGGTTGGGCAGCCCCAGCATTTT. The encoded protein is CASSQFLTAGVGQPQHF.

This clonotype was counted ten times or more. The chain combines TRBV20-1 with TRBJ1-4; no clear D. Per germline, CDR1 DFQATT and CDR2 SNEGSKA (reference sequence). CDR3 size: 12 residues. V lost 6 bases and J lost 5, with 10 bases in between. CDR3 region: CSARRSNEKLFF. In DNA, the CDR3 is TGCAGTGCCCGACGGAGCAATGAAAAACTGTTTTTT.

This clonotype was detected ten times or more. The CDR3 protein is CASRDSSGSYEQYF. The CDR3 nucleotides are TGTGCCAGCAGGGACTCTAGCGGCTCCTACGAGCAGTACTTC. The V gene is TRBV12-3 or TRBV12-4, the J gene TRBJ2-7; the match to TRBD2 covers 7 bases. This CDR3 comprises 14 residues. With V trimmed by 6 bases and J by 0 bases, 5 bases remained unmatched.

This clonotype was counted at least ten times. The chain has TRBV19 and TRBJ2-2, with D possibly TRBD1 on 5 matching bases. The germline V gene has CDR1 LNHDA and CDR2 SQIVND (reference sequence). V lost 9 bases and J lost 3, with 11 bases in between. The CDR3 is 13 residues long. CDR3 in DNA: TGTGCCAGCACCGACAGCCACACCGGGGAGCTGTTTTTT. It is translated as CASTDSHTGELFF.

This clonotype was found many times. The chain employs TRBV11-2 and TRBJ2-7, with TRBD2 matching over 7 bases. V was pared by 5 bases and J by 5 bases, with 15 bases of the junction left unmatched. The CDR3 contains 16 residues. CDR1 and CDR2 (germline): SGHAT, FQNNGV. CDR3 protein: CASSPLVGGYENEQYF. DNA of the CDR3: TGTGCCAGCAGCCCTCTCGTGGGGGGGTATGAGAACGAGCAGTACTTC.

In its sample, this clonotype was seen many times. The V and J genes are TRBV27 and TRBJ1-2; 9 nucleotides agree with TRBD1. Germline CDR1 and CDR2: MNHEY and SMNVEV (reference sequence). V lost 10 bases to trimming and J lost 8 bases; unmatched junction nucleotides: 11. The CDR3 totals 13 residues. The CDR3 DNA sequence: TGTGCCACCCGGCCTTGGGACAGGGACGGCTACACCTTC. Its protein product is CATRPWDRDGYTF.

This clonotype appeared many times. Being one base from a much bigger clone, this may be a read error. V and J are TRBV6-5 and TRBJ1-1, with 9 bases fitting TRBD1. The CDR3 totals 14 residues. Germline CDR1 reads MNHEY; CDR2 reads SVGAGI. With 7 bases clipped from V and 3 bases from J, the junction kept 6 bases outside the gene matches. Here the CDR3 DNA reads TGTGCCAGCAATTCACAGGGGGCGCACACTGAAGCTTTCTTT. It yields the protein CASNSQGAHTEAFF.

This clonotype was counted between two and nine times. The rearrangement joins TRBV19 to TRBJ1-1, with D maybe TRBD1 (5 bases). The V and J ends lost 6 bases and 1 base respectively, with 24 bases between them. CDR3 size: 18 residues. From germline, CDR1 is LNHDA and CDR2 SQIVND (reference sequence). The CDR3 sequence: CASRHAGRLGLENTEAFF. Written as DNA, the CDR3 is TGTGCCAGTAGGCACGCAGGGAGGTTGGGTTTGGAGAACACTGAAGCTTTCTTT.

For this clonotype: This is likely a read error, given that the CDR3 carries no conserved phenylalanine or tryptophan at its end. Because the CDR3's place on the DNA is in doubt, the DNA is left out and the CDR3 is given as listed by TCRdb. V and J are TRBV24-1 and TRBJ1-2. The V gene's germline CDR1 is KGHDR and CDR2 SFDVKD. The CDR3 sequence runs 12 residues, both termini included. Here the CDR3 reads CATSDNSEGYSV.

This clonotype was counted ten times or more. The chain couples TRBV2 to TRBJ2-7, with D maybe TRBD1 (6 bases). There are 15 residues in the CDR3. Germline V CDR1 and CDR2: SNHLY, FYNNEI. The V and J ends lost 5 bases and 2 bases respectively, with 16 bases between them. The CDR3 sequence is CASSPLDRVPYEQYF. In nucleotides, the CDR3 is TGTGCCAGCAGTCCCCTGGACAGAGTCCCCTACGAGCAGTACTTC.

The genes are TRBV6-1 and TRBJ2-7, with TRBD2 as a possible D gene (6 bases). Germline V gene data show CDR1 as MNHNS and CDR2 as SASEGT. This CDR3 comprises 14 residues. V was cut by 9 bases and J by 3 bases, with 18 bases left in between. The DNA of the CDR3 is TGTGCCAGTCATCTGGGAGGTGGGGGCTACGAGCAGTACTTC. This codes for CASHLGGGGYEQYF.

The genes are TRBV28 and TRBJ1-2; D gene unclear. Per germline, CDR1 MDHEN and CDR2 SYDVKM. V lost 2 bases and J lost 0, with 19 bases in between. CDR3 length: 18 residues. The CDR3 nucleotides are TGTGCCAGCAGTTTAAGGTTCCCTCGACGGAGAGCTAACTATGGCTACACCTTC. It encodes CASSLRFPRRRANYGYTF.